This section outlines one T cell receptor (beta chain) sequence together with its context. What antigen it recognizes has not been identified. No much larger clonotype is one base removed from it; base qualities were not supplied. The immunoSEQ Assay, a bias-controlled multiplex PCR, was used to amplify TCRbeta CDR3 regions from genomic DNA. For the original study's pipeline: Within the assay, amplification of reference gene primers was used to estimate how many nucleated cells each sample contained. To quantify the absolute abundance of each unique TCRbeta CDR3 rearrangement, sequence reads were collapsed and filtered. For each sample, productive Simpson clonality was calculated by taking the square root of Simpson's diversity index across productive rearrangements. Sourced from immuneACCESS, this table was stored by TCRdb with only in-frame sequences that have V and J called. A share of the clones is absent; for the studies checked, an unresolved V gene accounts for under half, and the remainder has no known explanation. V and J calls and clone size are those listed in that table; D and trimming were worked out from the DNA. A total of about 190,000 clones appear in this sample, around 80% of them only once. Approximately 3% of the sample rests with the top ten.

Whole blood was collected in K2EDTA tubes by collaborating institutions according to the institutions' own protocols. Collaborator samples were shipped for TCRbeta analysis as frozen whole blood, isolated PBMCs, or DNA extracted from either sample type. These data belong to a study of blood T cell repertoires in COVID-19 (dated by TCRdb to 2019 to 2021). For context, the study as a whole: Collaborator samples came from the United States, Italy and Spain and covered acute and convalescent phases of COVID-19. The samples were drawn from two sources: the first 160 participants of the ongoing ImmuneRACE study, and 1,200 or so subjects contributed by 6 global collaborators. The material from the prospective study consisted of cDNA or gDNA derived from T cells, B-cell-depleted T cells, or PBMCs. Where available, HLA class I and class II types were taken from metadata supplied by the sample provider and were not determined by assay-based typing. The dataset comprised deeply sampled blood TCRbeta repertoires from subjects exposed to, actively infected with, or recovered from COVID-19. A de-identified subject ID, COVID-19 status, age in years and sex were almost always included in the sample metadata. A freely available public database, intended as a resource for researchers studying the immune response to SARS-CoV-2, is where the repertoires were released. Paper-wide results and their limitations: The quantity of clinical and demographic metadata differed by source and by participant and was supplied without curation.

For this chain, trimming is 1 base at the V end and 0 bases at the J end, and the number of junction bases without a gene match is 12. CDR1 MDHEN and CDR2 SYDVKM were looked up in the germline V gene. From its cysteine to its phenylalanine, the CDR3 spans 20 amino acids. This entry keeps only the CDR3 DNA: 60 bases, framed from base 1. The specimen was peripheral blood. Here the chain combines TRBV28 and TRBJ1-3; 10 bases in the junction line up with TRBD1. The receptor was isolated from a woman older than 75 with active or convalescent COVID-19. In nucleotides, the sequence is TGTGCCAGCAGTTTATACTTGGACAGGGGGTCACACTACTCTGGAAACACCATATATTTT. This yields the protein CASSLYLDRGSHYSGNTIYF.